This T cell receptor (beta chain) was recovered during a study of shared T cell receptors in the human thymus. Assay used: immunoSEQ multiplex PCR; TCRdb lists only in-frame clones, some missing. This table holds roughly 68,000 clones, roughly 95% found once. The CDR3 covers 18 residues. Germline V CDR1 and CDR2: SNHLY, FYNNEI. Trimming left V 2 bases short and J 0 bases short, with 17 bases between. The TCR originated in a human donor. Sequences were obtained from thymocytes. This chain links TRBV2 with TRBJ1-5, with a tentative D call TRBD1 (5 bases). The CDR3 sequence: CASSESDRNLYSNQPQHF. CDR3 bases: TGTGCCAGCAGTGAAAGTGACAGAAACCTTTATAGCAATCAGCCCCAGCATTTT. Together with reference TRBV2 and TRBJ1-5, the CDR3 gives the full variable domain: EPEVTQTPSHQVTQMGQEVILRCVPISNHLYFYWYRQILGQKVEFLVSFYNNEISEKSEIFDDQFSVERPDGSNFTLKIRSTKLEDSAMYFCASSESDRNLYSNQPQHFGDGTRLSIL.